The 9 T cell receptor beta chains below come from one sample, sequenced in a study of cytomegalovirus exposure and HLA in healthy donors. The PCR contained 60 Vbeta and 13 Jbeta primers. Clones were sequenced by immunoSEQ multiplex PCR, and TCRdb holds only the in-frame ones, with some missing. The repertoire holds about 230,000 clones, with around 80% as singletons. The specimen sequenced was PBMCs. These TCRs come from a boy aged 5-17 years in good health and CMV-seronegative.

The chain combines TRBV6-6 with TRBJ2-4; perhaps TRBD1 as D (6 bases). Germline CDR1 and CDR2: MNHNY and SVGAGI (reference sequence). The CDR3 loop spans 15 amino acids. Between the trimmed V and J ends, which lost 7 bases and 3 bases, there was a span of 16 bases. The CDR3 DNA reads as TGTGCCAGCAATAAACAGGGTCGATTCAAAAACATTCAGTACTTC. Amino acids: CASNKQGRFKNIQYF.

The chain links TRBV7-8 to TRBJ1-1; 7 nucleotides agree with TRBD1. The J segment lost 7 bases and the V segment lost 5 bases, leaving 7 bases of the junction unmatched. The CDR3 is made up of 13 amino acids. Germline loops: CDR1 SGHVS, CDR2 FQNEAQ. CDR3 in DNA: TGTGCCAGCAGCACCACAGGGGTGGGTGAAGCTTTCTTT. This encodes CASSTTGVGEAFF.

The chain employs TRBV5-4 and TRBJ1-2, with 9 bases matching TRBD1. The CDR3 loop spans 15 amino acids. J lost 6 bases, V lost 3 bases, and 9 bases had no gene match. Germline CDR1 SGHNT, CDR2 YYREEE (reference sequence). Here the CDR3 DNA reads TGTGCCAGCAGCTATGGATGGACAGGGGACGATGGCTACACCTTC. Its protein product is CASSYGWTGDDGYTF.

V is TRBV2 and J is TRBJ2-2; TRBD2 matches at 10 bases. CDR1 and CDR2 (germline): SNHLY, FYNNEI. V was clipped by 7 bases and J by 0 bases; unmatched bases: 5. The CDR3 sequence is 16 residues long. CDR3 nucleotides: TGTGCCAGCACTAAGACTAGCGGGTCGAACACCGGGGAGCTGTTTTTT. Translating it yields CASTKTSGSNTGELFF.

This clone was counted between two and nine times. The V gene is TRBV27, the J gene TRBJ2-7, with 8 positions matching TRBD2. The V and J ends lost 5 bases and 7 bases, in that order; junction bases with no gene match: 13. CDR1 MNHEY and CDR2 SMNVEV come from the germline V gene (reference sequence). CDR3 length: 15 amino acids. The CDR3 is CASSPGSGGFMEQYF. CDR3 DNA sequence: TGTGCCAGCAGTCCCGGGAGCGGGGGCTTTATGGAGCAGTACTTC.

This clone was observed once. The chain employs TRBV10-3 and TRBJ2-1, with TRBD1 matching 7 bases. The CDR3 extends over 15 amino acids. Germline assignment: CDR1 ENHRY and CDR2 SYGVKD. V lost 3 bases and J lost 6; bases outside the gene matches: 8. In DNA, the CDR3 is TGTGCCATCAGTGAAGGCCGACAGGGTAGCAATGAGCAGTTCTTC. Translation gives CAISEGRQGSNEQFF.

V and J are TRBV4-1 and TRBJ1-4, with a possible D match to TRBD1 (5 bases). Germline V gene lookup returns CDR1 MGHRA and CDR2 YSYEKL. This CDR3 has 16 amino acids. Deletions cut 1 base from V and 10 bases from J, with 19 bases between. CDR3 nucleotide sequence: TGCGCCAGCAGCCAAGTGGTCGTCGATGCCAGGGTAAAACTGTTTTTT. Residues: CASSQVVVDARVKLFF.

This rearrangement joins TRBV29-1 to TRBJ2-2, with D possibly being TRBD2 (5 bases). CDR1 is SQVTM, CDR2 ANQGSEA, per germline. Trimming took 5 bases from V and 6 from J, leaving 7 bases between them. This CDR3 comprises 11 residues. In DNA, the CDR3 is TGCAGCGTTTACGGGGCCGGGGAGCTGTTTTTT. Translated, it gives CSVYGAGELFF.

The rearrangement links TRBV5-1 to TRBJ1-2, with 12 bases lining up with TRBD1. Trimming removed 2 bases from V and 9 bases from J; junction bases left unmatched: 11. The CDR3 runs to 16 residues. Germline loops: CDR1 SGHRS, CDR2 YFSETQ. CDR3 nucleotides: TGCGCCAGCAGCTTCAACCCGGGACAGGGGGCTTCGAGCTACACCTTC. This translates into CASSFNPGQGASSYTF. Full variable domain (remainder filled in from reference TRBV5-1 and TRBJ1-2): KAGVTQTPRYLIKTRGQQVTLSCSPISGHRSVSWYQQTPGQGLQFLFEYFSETQRNKGNFPGRFSGRQFSNSRSEMNVSTLELGDSALYLCASSFNPGQGASSYTFGSGTRLTVV.